Given below is one T cell receptor beta chain in context. This CDR3 fails to terminate in the conserved phenylalanine or tryptophan, so it likely reflects a read error. These data belong to a study of molecular identifiers for immune sequencing clone quantification. Via MiXCR, TCRdb re-called the PCR reads, giving one row per CDR3 protein. The sample holds roughly 320,000 distinct CDR3 sequences, 24% seen once. V shed 4 bases and J shed 1 base, with 12 bases lying between them. Per the germline V gene, CDR1 is SGHAT and CDR2 is FQNNGV. CDR3 size: 15 residues. This clonotype originated in a human donor in good health. Some libraries in this study had Jurkat cell RNA spiked in. What was sequenced was naive CD8+ T cells from blood, with Jurkat cell RNA spiked in. The subset here: FACS-sorted CD8+CD4-CCR7+CD45RA+ naive T cells. This chain joins TRBV11-2 and TRBJ2-3, with D perhaps matching TRBD1 (5 bases). CDR3 bases: TGTGCCAGCAGCTCCTATTGGGGCCGCACAGATACGCAGTATGTT. Encoded protein: CASSSYWGRTDTQYV.